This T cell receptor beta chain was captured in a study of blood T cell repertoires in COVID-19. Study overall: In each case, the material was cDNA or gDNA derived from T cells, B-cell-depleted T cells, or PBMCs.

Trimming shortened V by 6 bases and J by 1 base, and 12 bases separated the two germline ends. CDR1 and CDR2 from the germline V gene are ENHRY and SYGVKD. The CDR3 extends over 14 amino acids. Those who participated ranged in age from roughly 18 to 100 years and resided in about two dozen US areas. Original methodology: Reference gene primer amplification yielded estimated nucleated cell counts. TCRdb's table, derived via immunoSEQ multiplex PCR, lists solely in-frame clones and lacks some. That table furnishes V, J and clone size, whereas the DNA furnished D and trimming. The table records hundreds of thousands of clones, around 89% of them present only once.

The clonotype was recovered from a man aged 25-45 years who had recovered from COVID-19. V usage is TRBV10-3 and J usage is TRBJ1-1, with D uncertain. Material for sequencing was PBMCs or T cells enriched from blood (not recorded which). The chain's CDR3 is CAISREGTNTEAFF. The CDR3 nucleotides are TGTGCCATCAGCCGAGAGGGTACGAACACTGAAGCTTTCTTT.